This TCR beta chain originates from a study of blood T cell repertoires in COVID-19. With V trimmed by 7 bases and J by 5 bases, 8 bases remained unmatched. The CDR3 covers 14 residues. Looked up from germline, CDR1 is LNHDA and CDR2 is SQIVND (reference sequence). Original analysis: Scientists estimated how many nucleated cells there were by amplifying reference gene primers. Clones were read by immunoSEQ multiplex PCR, and TCRdb kept only the in-frame ones, dropping some. The V and J calls and clone size are taken from that table; D and trimming were inferred from the DNA. The data hold 200,000 to 250,000 clones, with 75% to 90% observed a single time. Seattle's enrolled individuals joined amid active infection and were then monitored longitudinally.

The specimen sequenced was peripheral blood. The rearrangement links TRBV19 to TRBJ2-3, with TRBD2 matching 8 bases. This receptor was identified in a woman aged 80 or over with COVID-19, enrolled during active disease. The CDR3, as DNA: TGTGCCAGTACGGCCAGGGGACTAGGAGATACGCAGTATTTT. Residues: CASTARGLGDTQYF.